Sequencing of this T cell receptor beta chain was carried out in a study of blood T cell repertoires in COVID-19. Turning to the study itself: COVID-19 samples from acute and convalescent phases originated in the United States, Italy and Spain. The cDNA or gDNA used as material had been derived from T cells, B-cell-depleted T cells, or PBMCs.

Authors' processing steps: The authors estimated nucleated cell counts from reference gene primer amplification. Measured with immunoSEQ multiplex PCR; TCRdb has only the in-frame clones, and not every one. The V and J calls and clone size come from that table; D and trimming were worked out from the DNA. The sample consists of hundreds of thousands of clones, about 88% of them appearing once. With V trimmed by 4 bases and J by 1 base, 10 bases remained unmatched. The CDR3 is 17 residues long. The V gene's germline CDR1 is MNHNS and CDR2 SASEGT. This sequence joins TRBV6-1 and TRBJ2-5, with 9 positions matching TRBD2. Sequenced material: peripheral blood. This TCR was sampled from a man in his 70s with acute or convalescent COVID-19. The CDR3 DNA is TGTGCCAGCAGTGTCCGGCGGGGGGGGGCCTTCCAAGAGACCCAGTACTTC. This codes for CASSVRRGGAFQETQYF.